This T cell receptor beta chain is drawn from a study of blood T cell repertoires in COVID-19. Germline V lookup: CDR1 LNHDA, CDR2 SQIVND (reference sequence). The V end was cut by 5 bases, the J end by 4 bases, with 14 bases between. The CDR3 spans 14 residues. TCRdb keeps only in-frame clones here, not all; method: immunoSEQ multiplex PCR. The sample contains around 22,000 clones, more than 90% of which appear only once. The sequenced material came from peripheral blood. The receptor was derived from a woman in her 70s with active COVID-19. This chain joins TRBV19 and TRBJ1-1, with D perhaps TRBD1 (5 bases). This chain's CDR3 is CASSLTEYGTEAFF. In DNA, the CDR3 is TGTGCCAGTAGTTTGACAGAGTACGGCACTGAAGCTTTCTTT. Filled out from reference TRBV19 and TRBJ1-1, the complete variable domain reads DGGITQSPKYLFRKEGQNVTLSCEQNLNHDAMYWYRQDPGQGLRLIYYSQIVNDFQKGDIAEGYSVSREKKESFPLTVTSAQKNPTAFYLCASSLTEYGTEAFFGQGTRLTVV.